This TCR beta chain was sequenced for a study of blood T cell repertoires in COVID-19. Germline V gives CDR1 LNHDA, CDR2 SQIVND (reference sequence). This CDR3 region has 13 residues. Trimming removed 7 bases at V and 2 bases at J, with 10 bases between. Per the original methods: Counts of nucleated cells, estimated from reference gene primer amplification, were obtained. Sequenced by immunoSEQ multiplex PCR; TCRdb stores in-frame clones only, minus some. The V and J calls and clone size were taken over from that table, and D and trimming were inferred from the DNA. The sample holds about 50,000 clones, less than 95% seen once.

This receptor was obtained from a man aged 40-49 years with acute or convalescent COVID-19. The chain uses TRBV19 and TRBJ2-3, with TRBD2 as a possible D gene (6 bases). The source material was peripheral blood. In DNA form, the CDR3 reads TGTGCCAGTATGGGCGGGGTCACAGATACGCAGTATTTT. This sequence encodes CASMGGVTDTQYF.